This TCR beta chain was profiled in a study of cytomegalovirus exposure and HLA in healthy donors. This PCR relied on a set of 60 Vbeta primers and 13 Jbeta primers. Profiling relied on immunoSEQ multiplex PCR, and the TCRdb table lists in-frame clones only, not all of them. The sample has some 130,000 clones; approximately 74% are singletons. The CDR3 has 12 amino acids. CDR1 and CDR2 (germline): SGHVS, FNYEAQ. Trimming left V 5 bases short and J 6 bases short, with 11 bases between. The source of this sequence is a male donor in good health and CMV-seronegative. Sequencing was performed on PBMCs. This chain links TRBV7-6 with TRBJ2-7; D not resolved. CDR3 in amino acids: CASSNAGGEQYF. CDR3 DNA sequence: TGTGCCAGCAGCAACGCAGGTGGCGAGCAGTACTTC.